Listed below are T cell receptor beta chains from one sample, sequenced in a study of CD8+ T cells in alopecia areata. Produced via immunoSEQ multiplex PCR; TCRdb's table is partial and in-frame only. The repertoire has roughly 190,000 clones, 60% to 70% of them found once; the top ten carry around 0.69%. The source was CD4+ T cells sorted from blood, collected at week 4, from a patient treated with tofacitinib. Source of these receptors: a human donor with alopecia areata. The CDR3 runs from the conserved cysteine through the conserved F or W. D genes are given only for firm matches.

v_call d_call cdr3_aa
TRBV4-1 NA CASSQESQNTEAFF
TRBV6-5 NA CASSYSSLLYEQYF
TRBV29-1 NA CSVLGGVLPYEQYF
TRBV11-2 NA CASSLETANYGYTF
TRBV4-1 NA CASSQDFDRVGRGYTF
TRBV13 NA CASSPTAGIHLAQETQYF
TRBV6-5 TRBD2 CASSVGWSGSETQYF
TRBV5-1 NA CASSLAGMRNQPQHF
TRBV30 NA CAWGSSGANVLTF
TRBV9 TRBD1 CASSITGTGASTEQFF
TRBV30 TRBD1 CAWNSGQGNQPQHF
TRBV29-1 NA CSVNQGAGANVLTF
TRBV11-2 NA CASSTSGEGWGQFF
TRBV4-1 NA CASSLMWGADEKLFF
TRBV18 TRBD2 CASSPPPSGGLYYNEQFF
TRBV29-1 TRBD2 CSGGREGETQYF
TRBV30 NA CACTGTQYSYEQYF
TRBV9 TRBD2 CASSPGLAGGADTQYF
TRBV2 TRBD2 CASGTSLTNIQYF
TRBV19 NA CASSIVPARGAEAFF
TRBV11-2 NA CASSLRPRSTDTQYF
TRBV30 NA CAWSRESNQPQHF
TRBV30 NA CASSPGVRETQYF
TRBV4-1 NA CASSQEPGPYNEQFF
TRBV11-3 TRBD2 CASTLAGPTSYEQYF
TRBV30 TRBD1 CAWSVRDSGGYTF
TRBV28 NA CASIAGYEQYF
TRBV29-1 TRBD2 CSVERGHEQYF
TRBV30 NA CAWRRGMSYEQYF
TRBV29-1 NA CSVEHGRDTQYF
TRBV7-2 NA CASSLQGGWGTDTQYF
TRBV27 NA CASTPRAGNTEAFF
TRBV10-2 TRBD1 CASSDGTAAFGGYTF
TRBV19 TRBD2 CASSIVAGGAADTQYF
TRBV19 TRBD1 CASSYRAPGQGARSNQPQHF
TRBV4-1 NA CASSRYSKTLNTGELFF
TRBV29-1 TRBD2 CSVETSREGTQYF
TRBV14 NA CASSPGGRPYEQYF
TRBV30 NA CAWSSREGQPQHF
TRBV5-6 NA CASIGARGYEQYF
TRBV5-1 TRBD2 CASSREMAGDGETQYF
TRBV30 NA CAWSVGWVWAW
TRBV5-1 TRBD2 CASSLLAASTDTQYF
TRBV5-1 NA CASSLESGAQPQHF
TRBV25-1 NA CASSEWGGGLGSPLHF
TRBV2 TRBD2 CASSGLAGGDNEQFF
TRBV5-4 NA CASSLASSSYNEQFF